The 2 T cell receptor beta chains below were found in one sample sequenced in a study of blood T cell repertoires in COVID-19. Libraries were prepared by immunoSEQ multiplex PCR; TCRdb keeps only in-frame clonotypes and omits some of them. The data hold a few hundred thousand clones, with roughly 90% observed a single time. Specimen: peripheral blood. The receptors derive from a woman in her forties who had recovered from COVID-19.

This rearrangement joins TRBV30 to TRBJ2-4, with 8 positions matching TRBD1. V trimming: 5 bases; J trimming: 2 bases; junction bases outside the gene matches: 5. Germline-derived CDR1 and CDR2 are GTSNPN and SVGIG (reference sequence). The CDR3 extends over 14 amino acids. The CDR3 spells CAWGGTGTKNIQYF. The DNA of the CDR3 is TGTGCCTGGGGGGGGACAGGAACCAAAAACATTCAGTACTTC.

The chain recombines TRBV27 with TRBJ2-2; a weak D match, TRBD2 (6 bases). The V gene's germline CDR1 is MNHEY and CDR2 SMNVEV (reference sequence). V shed 1 base and J shed 1 base, with 10 bases lying between them. This CDR3 is built from 16 residues. In DNA, the CDR3 is TGTGCCAGCAGTTTATTTGGCGGGGAGAACACCGGGGAGCTGTTTTTT. This encodes CASSLFGGENTGELFF.